This section outlines one TCR beta chain sequence together with its context. The data belong to a study of T cell changes during pregnancy in multiple sclerosis. Repertoires were generated with immunoSEQ multiplex PCR, while TCRdb's copy carries only in-frame clones and drops some. The sample contains about 44,000 clones, 94% of which appear only once. This CDR3 comprises 12 residues. Germline assignment: CDR1 SGDLS and CDR2 YYNGEE. Trimming pared 9 bases from V and 7 bases from J, leaving 15 bases between. The J gene is TRBJ2-3, the V gene TRBV9; a weak D match, TRBD1 (6 bases). This receptor was identified in a female donor with multiple sclerosis, enrolled in a pregnancy study. This specimen was CD4+ T cells from peripheral blood mononuclear cells, taken in the first trimester of pregnancy. CDR3 nucleotide sequence: TGTGCCACCTCTAACACAGGGAATACGCAGTATTTT. This codes for CATSNTGNTQYF.